A selection of T cell receptor beta chains follows, all from one sample in a study of blood T cell repertoires in COVID-19. The data were produced by immunoSEQ multiplex PCR, yet TCRdb's version contains in-frame clones alone and is incomplete. The table includes about 81,000 clones, roughly four fifths detected once. The sample comprised peripheral blood. The receptors derive from a human donor in a cohort sampled during active COVID-19. Both conserved end residues are part of each CDR3. D genes are given only for firm matches. Rows give clone size only sometimes, using once, few, many, or a class for an expanded clone.

CDR3nt: TGTGCCAGCAGCCCTACGTTCGGGGACATCAACAATGAGCAGTTCTTC; CDR3aa: CASSPTFGDINNEQFF; len: 16; v_gene: TRBV11-3; j_gene: TRBJ2-1; abundance: -; d_gene: -
CDR3nt: TGCGCCAGCAGCCAAGATTCAAGGGGATACGAGCAGTACTTC; CDR3aa: CASSQDSRGYEQYF; len: 14; v_gene: TRBV4-3; j_gene: TRBJ2-7; abundance: once; d_gene: -
CDR3nt: TGTGCCAGCAGCCCAGGACTAGCGGGGCAAGAGACCCAGTACTTC; CDR3aa: CASSPGLAGQETQYF; len: 15; v_gene: TRBV7-9; j_gene: TRBJ2-5; abundance: -; d_gene: TRBD2
CDR3nt: TGTGCCAGCAGCTGGCCTCAGGGCGTCGCAGATACGCAGTATTTT; CDR3aa: CASSWPQGVADTQYF; len: 15; v_gene: TRBV5-6; j_gene: TRBJ2-3; abundance: -; d_gene: -
CDR3nt: TGTGCCAGCAGCCTGGCGGGACAGGGACCTTACGAGCAGTACTTC; CDR3aa: CASSLAGQGPYEQYF; len: 15; v_gene: TRBV5-6; j_gene: TRBJ2-7; abundance: -; d_gene: TRBD1
CDR3nt: TGTGCCAGTAGTCGGGCGGGGGGCAGCACAGATACGCAGTATTTT; CDR3aa: CASSRAGGSTDTQYF; len: 15; v_gene: TRBV19; j_gene: TRBJ2-3; abundance: -; d_gene: TRBD2
CDR3nt: TGTGCCACCAGCGGACAGGGATCTGCAGATACGCAGTATTTT; CDR3aa: CATSGQGSADTQYF; len: 14; v_gene: TRBV15; j_gene: TRBJ2-3; abundance: -; d_gene: TRBD1
CDR3nt: TGTGCCAGCAATGGCGGGGGGCCAACAGATACGCAGTATTTT; CDR3aa: CASNGGGPTDTQYF; len: 14; v_gene: TRBV7-2; j_gene: TRBJ2-3; abundance: few; d_gene: TRBD2
CDR3nt: TGTGCCAGCAGCGCCCGTCCCTACGAGCAGTACTTC; CDR3aa: CASSARPYEQYF; len: 12; v_gene: TRBV9; j_gene: TRBJ2-7; abundance: once; d_gene: -
CDR3nt: TGTGCCAGCAGTCGACAGATCACAGATACGCAGTATTTT; CDR3aa: CASSRQITDTQYF; len: 13; v_gene: TRBV5-5; j_gene: TRBJ2-3; abundance: -; d_gene: -
CDR3nt: TGTGCCTGGGGCACCCAGTCCTCTGGAAACACCATATATTTT; CDR3aa: CAWGTQSSGNTIYF; len: 14; v_gene: TRBV30; j_gene: TRBJ1-3; abundance: -; d_gene: -
CDR3nt: TGTGCCAGCAGCCCGATAAGCGGGGGGGGCTCCAATGAGCAGTTCTTC; CDR3aa: CASSPISGGGSNEQFF; len: 16; v_gene: TRBV7-8; j_gene: TRBJ2-1; abundance: -; d_gene: TRBD2
CDR3nt: TGTGCCAGCAGTTCACCGGGACAGGGGATCGGGGAGCTGTTTTTT; CDR3aa: CASSSPGQGIGELFF; len: 15; v_gene: TRBV6-5; j_gene: TRBJ2-2; abundance: once; d_gene: TRBD1
CDR3nt: TGTGCCAGCAGCCCGGGACAGGGGACCTACGAGCAGTACTTC; CDR3aa: CASSPGQGTYEQYF; len: 14; v_gene: TRBV7-2; j_gene: TRBJ2-7; abundance: once; d_gene: TRBD1
CDR3nt: TGTGCCAGCAGTGAATCAGGGACTAGGGGCTACACCTTC; CDR3aa: CASSESGTRGYTF; len: 13; v_gene: TRBV25-1; j_gene: TRBJ1-2; abundance: -; d_gene: -
CDR3nt: TGTGCCAGCAGCGTAGCGACAGGGTTAGGCTATGGCTACACCTTC; CDR3aa: CASSVATGLGYGYTF; len: 15; v_gene: TRBV9; j_gene: TRBJ1-2; abundance: -; d_gene: TRBD1
CDR3nt: TGTGCCAGCAGCGCCTCCGGGACTAGCTCCGAGCAGTACTTC; CDR3aa: CASSASGTSSEQYF; len: 14; v_gene: TRBV9; j_gene: TRBJ2-7; abundance: once; d_gene: TRBD2
CDR3nt: TGTGCCAGCACCGGGACTAGCGGGGGGACCGGGGAGCTGTTTTTT; CDR3aa: CASTGTSGGTGELFF; len: 15; v_gene: TRBV2; j_gene: TRBJ2-2; abundance: -; d_gene: TRBD2
CDR3nt: TGCGCCAGCAGCTTGTATGCGACAGGGGATTCTAACTATGGCTACACCTTC; CDR3aa: CASSLYATGDSNYGYTF; len: 17; v_gene: TRBV5-1; j_gene: TRBJ1-2; abundance: few; d_gene: TRBD1
CDR3nt: TGTGCCAGCCTGTCGGCCCGCGACATGTCGACCCTCCACTTT; CDR3aa: CASLSARDMSTLHF; len: 14; v_gene: TRBV6-5; j_gene: TRBJ1-6; abundance: -; d_gene: -
CDR3nt: TGTGCCAGCAGCACCTCGGGGACAGGGGGCTCTTACGAGCAGTACTTC; CDR3aa: CASSTSGTGGSYEQYF; len: 16; v_gene: TRBV7-2; j_gene: TRBJ2-7; abundance: -; d_gene: TRBD1
CDR3nt: TGTGCCAGCAGCTTGGACAGGGGGCGGGAAGCTTTCTTT; CDR3aa: CASSLDRGREAFF; len: 13; v_gene: TRBV5-4; j_gene: TRBJ1-1; abundance: -; d_gene: TRBD1
CDR3nt: TGTGCCAGCAGCGCCCCGGGGACAGGGAGGTACTATGGCTACACCTTC; CDR3aa: CASSAPGTGRYYGYTF; len: 16; v_gene: TRBV7-2; j_gene: TRBJ1-2; abundance: -; d_gene: TRBD1
CDR3nt: TGTGCCTGGACATCCCACCGAACCGGGACAGCTAACACTGAAGCTTTCTTT; CDR3aa: CAWTSHRTGTANTEAFF; len: 17; v_gene: TRBV30; j_gene: TRBJ1-1; abundance: -; d_gene: TRBD1
CDR3nt: TGCGCCAGCAGCCTTCCGACAGGGCGAGGCTACGAGCAGTACTTC; CDR3aa: CASSLPTGRGYEQYF; len: 15; v_gene: TRBV23-1; j_gene: TRBJ2-7; abundance: -; d_gene: TRBD1
CDR3nt: TGTGCCAGCTCACCGTATGGGGAGCCTGGTTCACCCCTCCACTTT; CDR3aa: CASSPYGEPGSPLHF; len: 15; v_gene: TRBV18; j_gene: TRBJ1-6; abundance: -; d_gene: -
CDR3nt: TGCGCCAGCCGATACAATAGCAATCAGCCCCAGCATTTT; CDR3aa: CASRYNSNQPQHF; len: 13; v_gene: TRBV5-1; j_gene: TRBJ1-5; abundance: -; d_gene: -
CDR3nt: TGTGCCAGCAGGGACTTAGCGGGGAACACAGATACGCAGTATTTT; CDR3aa: CASRDLAGNTDTQYF; len: 15; v_gene: TRBV6-5; j_gene: TRBJ2-3; abundance: -; d_gene: TRBD2
CDR3nt: TGTGCCAGCAGCCAGCCATCCGGCGGCAGAACCTACGAGCAGTACTTC; CDR3aa: CASSQPSGGRTYEQYF; len: 16; v_gene: TRBV4-2; j_gene: TRBJ2-7; abundance: -; d_gene: -
CDR3nt: TGTGCCAGTAGTATAGGTTCTAGCTCCTACAATGAGCAGTTCTTC; CDR3aa: CASSIGSSSYNEQFF; len: 15; v_gene: TRBV19; j_gene: TRBJ2-1; abundance: -; d_gene: -
CDR3nt: TGTGCCAGCAACCGCCAGGGGACAGATACGCAGTATTTT; CDR3aa: CASNRQGTDTQYF; len: 13; v_gene: TRBV6-5; j_gene: TRBJ2-3; abundance: -; d_gene: -
CDR3nt: TGTGCCAGCAGCTACAGGGGTTCGGGTGAAAAACTGTTTTTT; CDR3aa: CASSYRGSGEKLFF; len: 14; v_gene: TRBV3-1/TRBV3-2; j_gene: TRBJ1-4; abundance: -; d_gene: TRBD1
CDR3nt: TGTGCCAGTAGTATACAGGCTGCCTACGAGCAGTACTTC; CDR3aa: CASSIQAAYEQYF; len: 13; v_gene: TRBV19; j_gene: TRBJ2-7; abundance: -; d_gene: -
CDR3nt: TGCAGCGTCCGGGACTCAAACCTTGAAGCTTTCTTT; CDR3aa: CSVRDSNLEAFF; len: 12; v_gene: TRBV29-1; j_gene: TRBJ1-1; abundance: few; d_gene: -
CDR3nt: TGTGCCAGTACCCTCCAGGGGGAGAATTCACCCCTCCACTTT; CDR3aa: CASTLQGENSPLHF; len: 14; v_gene: TRBV19; j_gene: TRBJ1-6; abundance: -; d_gene: TRBD1
CDR3nt: TGTGCCAGCAGCGTCCACCCGGGGGGGGGCTACACCTTC; CDR3aa: CASSVHPGGGYTF; len: 13; v_gene: TRBV9; j_gene: TRBJ1-2; abundance: once; d_gene: -
CDR3nt: TGTGCCAGCAGCCCAGAACCGGGACTAGCCGACCGAAAAAACATTCAGTACTTC; CDR3aa: CASSPEPGLADRKNIQYF; len: 18; v_gene: TRBV4-2; j_gene: TRBJ2-4; abundance: -; d_gene: TRBD2
CDR3nt: TGTGCCAGCAGCCAAGTGGGGACACAATCCTCCTATGGCTACACCTTC; CDR3aa: CASSQVGTQSSYGYTF; len: 16; v_gene: TRBV4-2; j_gene: TRBJ1-2; abundance: -; d_gene: -
CDR3nt: TGCGCCAGCAGTGGCTTATGGGGACAGGGTTACAATGAGCAGTTCTTC; CDR3aa: CASSGLWGQGYNEQFF; len: 16; v_gene: TRBV4-1; j_gene: TRBJ2-1; abundance: -; d_gene: TRBD1
CDR3nt: TGTGCCAGCAGCAAAGCCCCAGCGGGGTCGGTTATGTACGAGCAGTACTTC; CDR3aa: CASSKAPAGSVMYEQYF; len: 17; v_gene: TRBV21-1; j_gene: TRBJ2-7; abundance: once; d_gene: -
CDR3nt: TGTGCCAGCAGCCCCCATACAGGGAGGGTGGGTTCACCCCTCCACTTT; CDR3aa: CASSPHTGRVGSPLHF; len: 16; v_gene: TRBV6-8; j_gene: TRBJ1-6; abundance: -; d_gene: -
CDR3nt: TGTGCCAGCAGCTACGTCGGAGGGTTCGAGCAGTACTTC; CDR3aa: CASSYVGGFEQYF; len: 13; v_gene: TRBV5-5; j_gene: TRBJ2-7; abundance: -; d_gene: -
CDR3nt: TGTGCCGCGGCCTTTAGCTCCTACGAGCAGTACTTC; CDR3aa: CAAAFSSYEQYF; len: 12; v_gene: TRBV6-5; j_gene: TRBJ2-7; abundance: -; d_gene: -
CDR3nt: TGCGCCAGCAGCTTGGTCGGACAGGGAACTGAAGCTTTCTTT; CDR3aa: CASSLVGQGTEAFF; len: 14; v_gene: TRBV5-1; j_gene: TRBJ1-1; abundance: -; d_gene: TRBD1
CDR3nt: TGTGCCAGCAAGAACCGGGACAGGTATTCACCCCTCCACTTT; CDR3aa: CASKNRDRYSPLHF; len: 14; v_gene: TRBV6-6; j_gene: TRBJ1-6; abundance: few; d_gene: TRBD1
CDR3nt: TGTGCTAGCAGCACGGGACTAGCGGGGGGGTTTGAGCAGTTCTTC; CDR3aa: CASSTGLAGGFEQFF; len: 15; v_gene: TRBV7-7; j_gene: TRBJ2-1; abundance: -; d_gene: TRBD2
CDR3nt: TGCGCCAGCAGCCAAGCTTGGAACAGGGCGGCGGAGACCCAGTACTTC; CDR3aa: CASSQAWNRAAETQYF; len: 16; v_gene: TRBV4-3; j_gene: TRBJ2-5; abundance: -; d_gene: -
CDR3nt: TGTGCCAGCAGCTCCGACTCAGGGTACGGGTCACCCCTCCACTTT; CDR3aa: CASSSDSGYGSPLHF; len: 15; v_gene: TRBV7-2; j_gene: TRBJ1-6; abundance: -; d_gene: -
CDR3nt: TGTGCCAGCAGCGTCGAGACAGGGTACGGAAACACCATATATTTT; CDR3aa: CASSVETGYGNTIYF; len: 15; v_gene: TRBV9; j_gene: TRBJ1-3; abundance: -; d_gene: TRBD1
CDR3nt: TGCGCCAGCAGCCAAGAAGATCGGACAGGGGGTTCGGGTGAGCAGTACTTC; CDR3aa: CASSQEDRTGGSGEQYF; len: 17; v_gene: TRBV4-3; j_gene: TRBJ2-7; abundance: -; d_gene: TRBD1
CDR3nt: TGTGCCAGCTCACCAGCGGGCGGGGGAGACTCCACAGATACGCAGTATTTT; CDR3aa: CASSPAGGGDSTDTQYF; len: 17; v_gene: TRBV18; j_gene: TRBJ2-3; abundance: -; d_gene: TRBD2